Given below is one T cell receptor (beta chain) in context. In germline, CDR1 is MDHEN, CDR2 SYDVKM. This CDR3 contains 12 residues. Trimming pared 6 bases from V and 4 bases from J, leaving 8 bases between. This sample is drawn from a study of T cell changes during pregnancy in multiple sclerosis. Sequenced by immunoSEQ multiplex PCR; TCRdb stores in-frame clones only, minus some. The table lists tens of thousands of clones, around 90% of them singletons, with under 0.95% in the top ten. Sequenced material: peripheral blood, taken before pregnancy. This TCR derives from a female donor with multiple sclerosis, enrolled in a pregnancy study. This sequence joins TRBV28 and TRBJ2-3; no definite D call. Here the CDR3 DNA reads TGTGCCAGCAGACCGCGGTCAGATACGCAGTATTTT. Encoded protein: CASRPRSDTQYF.